The sequence of this T cell receptor (beta chain) was determined in a study of blood T cell repertoires in COVID-19 (dated by TCRdb to between 2020 and 2021). Broadly, across the study: Samples from collaborators originated in the United States, Italy and Spain and spanned both the acute and convalescent phases of COVID-19. The material from the prospective study consisted of cDNA or gDNA derived from T cells, B-cell-depleted T cells, or PBMCs. Deeply sampled blood TCRbeta repertoires from subjects exposed to, actively infected with, or recovered from COVID-19 were included in the dataset. The repertoires were made available in a free public database intended to serve as a resource for research on the immune response to SARS-CoV-2. The samples were drawn from the first 160 participants of the ongoing ImmuneRACE study and from roughly 1,300 subjects provided by 6 global collaborators. Nearly every sample came with metadata listing a de-identified subject ID, COVID-19 status, age in years and sex. Where HLA class I and class II types were available, the types were taken from metadata supplied by the sample provider, not from assay-based typing. General study outcomes and caveats: How much clinical and demographic metadata was included differed by source and by participant, and the metadata was provided uncurated.

Collaborating institutions collected whole blood in K2EDTA tubes following their own protocols. For TCRbeta analysis, collaborator samples were shipped as frozen whole blood, as isolated PBMCs, or as DNA extracted from either sample type. Details on this clone: Its antigen specificity is not known. No per-base quality is available; no much larger clone lies one base away.

TCRbeta CDR3 regions were amplified from genomic DNA by means of the immunoSEQ Assay, a bias-controlled multiplex PCR. As for how the authors treated the data: The number of nucleated cells in each sample was estimated by amplification of reference gene primers within the assay. To quantify the absolute abundance of each unique TCRbeta CDR3 rearrangement, sequence reads were collapsed and filtered. For each sample, productive Simpson clonality was calculated as the square root of Simpson's diversity index across productive rearrangements. The clones in this table, taken by TCRdb from immuneACCESS, are in-frame only. Not every clone is retained; where verified, under half of the shortfall comes from an unresolved V gene, and the cause of the rest is unknown. V and J calls plus clone size are reproduced from that table; the DNA served to infer D and trimming. The sample profile shows about 99,000 clones; 60% to 85% of them were found once. The top ten clonotypes cover around a sixth of the sample.

CDR1 and CDR2 (GTSNPN, SVGIG) derive from the germline V gene (reference sequence). From the cysteine through the phenylalanine, the CDR3 covers 14 amino acids. Just CDR3 DNA is preserved here, 42 bases in frame from base 1. The germline V and J ends show losses of 3 bases and 4 bases respectively, and no gene match explains 7 bases of the junction. The sample was peripheral blood. This sequence originates from a woman older than 75 with active or convalescent COVID-19. The chain is encoded by TRBV30 joined to TRBJ2-3; 7 middle bases align to TRBD2. In nucleotide form, the sequence is TGTGCCTGGAGCCCTCCCCGGGGGGCAGATACGCAGTATTTT. Its protein reads: CAWSPPRGADTQYF.